This entry features one T cell receptor (beta chain) sequence. This record comes from a study of blood T cell repertoires in COVID-19. Clones were read by immunoSEQ multiplex PCR, and TCRdb kept only the in-frame ones, dropping some. The repertoire holds about 97,000 clones, with 90% as singletons. CDR1 MNHNS and CDR2 SASEGT come from the germline V gene. The V end was cut by 2 bases, the J end by 6 bases, with 14 bases between. There are 15 residues in the CDR3. The sequenced material came from peripheral blood. The chain has TRBV6-1 and TRBJ2-1; D may be TRBD2 (6 bases). The clonotype comes from a man between 60 and 75 years old with acute or convalescent COVID-19. The DNA for the CDR3 is TGTGCCAGCAGTGAATGGGGGGAGCGAGGCAATGAGCAGTTCTTC. Translated, it gives CASSEWGERGNEQFF.